This is a list of T cell receptor beta chains from one sample in a study of control samples from healthy donors and cancer patients. Some clones are missing from TCRdb's copy, which holds only in-frame ones; the method was immunoSEQ multiplex PCR. Counted here are about 110,000 clones, about 80% occurring once; the ten biggest clones make up around 6.2%. Sequenced input: blood. These receptors were collected from a man aged 18 to 30 in good health. Each CDR3 is given with its conserved first and last residue. The D gene is left open where the match is weak. The size field is filled for only some rows; it gives once, few, many or a size class.

cdr3_aa: CATDRPSGGILKETQYF; cdr3_nt: TGTGCCACCGACCGGCCTAGCGGGGGGATATTAAAAGAGACCCAGTACTTC; j_call: TRBJ2-5; clone_size: NA; d_call: TRBD2; v_call: TRBV2
cdr3_aa: CASSRSGGASNEQFF; cdr3_nt: TGTGCCAGCAGCCGGAGCGGGGGGGCGAGCAATGAGCAGTTCTTC; j_call: TRBJ2-1; clone_size: NA; d_call: TRBD2; v_call: TRBV6-2/TRBV6-3
cdr3_aa: CASRFHPGQGPSDGYTF; cdr3_nt: TGTGCCAGCAGATTTCACCCGGGACAGGGCCCATCGGATGGCTACACCTTC; j_call: TRBJ1-2; clone_size: NA; d_call: TRBD1; v_call: TRBV28
cdr3_aa: CASSLEVTEAFF; cdr3_nt: TGTGCCAGCAGCTTAGAGGTCACTGAAGCTTTCTTT; j_call: TRBJ1-1; clone_size: NA; d_call: NA; v_call: TRBV7-2
cdr3_aa: CASSGVAGNSPLHF; cdr3_nt: TGTGCCAGCAGTGGAGTGGCGGGCAATTCACCCCTCCACTTT; j_call: TRBJ1-6; clone_size: once; d_call: NA; v_call: TRBV25-1
cdr3_aa: CASIPERGGGEQFF; cdr3_nt: TGTGCCAGTATCCCGGAACGGGGGGGTGGTGAGCAGTTCTTC; j_call: TRBJ2-1; clone_size: NA; d_call: TRBD2; v_call: TRBV19
cdr3_aa: CASSPQNSGNTIYF; cdr3_nt: TGTGCCAGCTCACCGCAGAACTCTGGAAACACCATATATTTT; j_call: TRBJ1-3; clone_size: NA; d_call: NA; v_call: TRBV18
cdr3_aa: CASSPGPSLSNQPQHF; cdr3_nt: TGTGCCAGCAGCCCTGGGCCCTCCTTGAGCAATCAGCCCCAGCATTTT; j_call: TRBJ1-5; clone_size: NA; d_call: NA; v_call: TRBV3-1/TRBV3-2
cdr3_aa: CASGFDLARETQYF; cdr3_nt: TGTGCTAGTGGTTTCGATCTAGCTCGGGAGACCCAGTACTTC; j_call: TRBJ2-5; clone_size: NA; d_call: NA; v_call: TRBV12-5
cdr3_aa: CASRLDGGPGELFF; cdr3_nt: TGCGCCAGCAGACTCGACGGGGGGCCCGGGGAGCTGTTTTTT; j_call: TRBJ2-2; clone_size: NA; d_call: NA; v_call: TRBV4-1
cdr3_aa: CASSFVRARTEAFF; cdr3_nt: TGTGCCAGCAGTTTCGTCAGGGCGCGCACTGAAGCTTTCTTT; j_call: TRBJ1-1; clone_size: once; d_call: NA; v_call: TRBV28
cdr3_aa: CASSPSGLPNQPQHF; cdr3_nt: TGTGCCAGCAGCCCCTCAGGGCTTCCCAATCAGCCCCAGCATTTT; j_call: TRBJ1-5; clone_size: few; d_call: NA; v_call: TRBV7-2
cdr3_aa: CASSPRFDAGFNYGYTF; cdr3_nt: TGTGCCAGCAGTCCTCGCTTTGACGCAGGGTTTAACTATGGCTACACCTTC; j_call: TRBJ1-2; clone_size: once; d_call: NA; v_call: TRBV28
cdr3_aa: CASSPKGTTTNYGYTF; cdr3_nt: TGTGCCAGCAGCCCGAAAGGGACTACCACTAACTATGGCTACACCTTC; j_call: TRBJ1-2; clone_size: NA; d_call: NA; v_call: TRBV25-1
cdr3_aa: CASSLNRGLNSYNEQFF; cdr3_nt: TGTGCCAGCAGCTTGAATCGGGGGTTAAACTCCTACAATGAGCAGTTCTTC; j_call: TRBJ2-1; clone_size: NA; d_call: NA; v_call: TRBV5-6
cdr3_aa: CASSVGGRRAEKLFF; cdr3_nt: TGTGCCAGCAGCGTAGGGGGACGGCGCGCTGAAAAACTGTTTTTT; j_call: TRBJ1-4; clone_size: NA; d_call: NA; v_call: TRBV9
cdr3_aa: CASSLGGSPLHF; cdr3_nt: TGTGCCAGCAGTTTAGGGGGGTCACCCCTCCACTTT; j_call: TRBJ1-6; clone_size: NA; d_call: NA; v_call: TRBV27
cdr3_aa: CASSQGRSIGYGYTF; cdr3_nt: TGTGCCAGCAGCCAAGGAAGGTCAATAGGGTATGGCTACACCTTC; j_call: TRBJ1-2; clone_size: NA; d_call: NA; v_call: TRBV3-1/TRBV3-2
cdr3_aa: CASRGGAEAFF; cdr3_nt: TGTGCCAGCAGGGGTGGGGCTGAAGCTTTCTTT; j_call: TRBJ1-1; clone_size: NA; d_call: NA; v_call: TRBV6-5
cdr3_aa: CASIAPNYGYTF; cdr3_nt: TGTGCCAGCATAGCGCCGAACTATGGCTACACCTTC; j_call: TRBJ1-2; clone_size: NA; d_call: NA; v_call: TRBV27
cdr3_aa: CATSDEGTGVTGELFF; cdr3_nt: TGTGCCACCAGTGATGAGGGGACAGGGGTAACCGGGGAGCTGTTTTTT; j_call: TRBJ2-2; clone_size: NA; d_call: TRBD1; v_call: TRBV24-1
cdr3_aa: CASSSPGAVTGELFF; cdr3_nt: TGTGCCAGCAGTTCTCCCGGGGCGGTCACCGGGGAGCTGTTTTTT; j_call: TRBJ2-2; clone_size: NA; d_call: NA; v_call: TRBV6-5
cdr3_aa: CASSETGTSGFSYEQYF; cdr3_nt: TGTGCCAGCAGTGAGACTGGGACTAGCGGATTTTCCTACGAGCAGTACTTC; j_call: TRBJ2-7; clone_size: NA; d_call: TRBD2; v_call: TRBV2
cdr3_aa: CASSQGVGTNTEAFF; cdr3_nt: TGTGCCAGCAGCCAAGGTGTAGGGACGAACACTGAAGCTTTCTTT; j_call: TRBJ1-1; clone_size: NA; d_call: NA; v_call: TRBV3-1/TRBV3-2
cdr3_aa: CASSPTTSGNTIYF; cdr3_nt: TGCGCCAGCAGTCCGACTACTTCTGGAAACACCATATATTTT; j_call: TRBJ1-3; clone_size: few; d_call: NA; v_call: TRBV5-1
cdr3_aa: CATSVQGQGTYEKLFF; cdr3_nt: TGTGCCACCAGTGTCCAGGGACAGGGTACATATGAAAAACTGTTTTTT; j_call: TRBJ1-4; clone_size: NA; d_call: TRBD1; v_call: TRBV24-1
cdr3_aa: CASSLAPEAGQPQHF; cdr3_nt: TGTGCCAGCAGCTTAGCGCCGGAAGCCGGTCAGCCCCAGCATTTT; j_call: TRBJ1-5; clone_size: NA; d_call: NA; v_call: TRBV7-2
cdr3_aa: CASSSFNTEAFF; cdr3_nt: TGTGCCAGCAGTTCATTTAACACTGAAGCTTTCTTT; j_call: TRBJ1-1; clone_size: once; d_call: NA; v_call: TRBV6-5
cdr3_aa: CASSLLPGGRGDGYTF; cdr3_nt: TGTGCCAGCAGCTTGCTCCCTGGGGGGAGAGGGGATGGCTACACCTTC; j_call: TRBJ1-2; clone_size: NA; d_call: NA; v_call: TRBV7-8
cdr3_aa: CASSTRQTTSNYGYTF; cdr3_nt: TGTGCCAGTAGTACACGACAGACTACCTCTAACTATGGCTACACCTTC; j_call: TRBJ1-2; clone_size: NA; d_call: NA; v_call: TRBV19
cdr3_aa: CASSPDAGLRGYTF; cdr3_nt: TGTGCCAGCAGCCCAGACGCCGGGTTAAGGGGCTACACCTTC; j_call: TRBJ1-2; clone_size: NA; d_call: NA; v_call: TRBV7-2
cdr3_aa: CASSLTGYNSPLHF; cdr3_nt: TGTGCCAGCAGTTTGACAGGGTATAATTCACCCCTCCACTTT; j_call: TRBJ1-6; clone_size: NA; d_call: TRBD1; v_call: TRBV6-5
cdr3_aa: CASSLAPLYGYTF; cdr3_nt: TGTGCCAGCAGCTTAGCGCCCCTTTATGGCTACACCTTC; j_call: TRBJ1-2; clone_size: NA; d_call: NA; v_call: TRBV7-2
cdr3_aa: CASSTRGQPYEQYF; cdr3_nt: TGTGCCAGTAGTACCCGCGGACAGCCCTACGAGCAGTACTTC; j_call: TRBJ2-7; clone_size: NA; d_call: NA; v_call: TRBV19
cdr3_aa: CATSDPGQGADEQYF; cdr3_nt: TGTGCCACCAGTGATCCGGGACAGGGGGCGGACGAGCAGTACTTC; j_call: TRBJ2-7; clone_size: NA; d_call: TRBD1; v_call: TRBV24-1
cdr3_aa: CASSRGQVTSTQYF; cdr3_nt: TGCGCCAGCAGTAGAGGACAGGTAACGAGTACGCAGTATTTT; j_call: TRBJ2-3; clone_size: NA; d_call: TRBD1; v_call: TRBV10-1
cdr3_aa: CASSRAGYEQYF; cdr3_nt: TGTGCCAGCAGTCGAGCGGGGTACGAGCAGTACTTC; j_call: TRBJ2-7; clone_size: hyperexpanded; d_call: TRBD2; v_call: TRBV7-2
cdr3_aa: CASSERAGTYNSPLHF; cdr3_nt: TGTGCCAGCAGTGAACGTGCGGGAACCTATAATTCACCCCTCCACTTT; j_call: TRBJ1-6; clone_size: NA; d_call: NA; v_call: TRBV6-1
cdr3_aa: CASSPSSLLLNGNEQFF; cdr3_nt: TGTGCCAGCAGCCCATCGAGTTTACTGCTGAATGGGAATGAGCAGTTCTTC; j_call: TRBJ2-1; clone_size: NA; d_call: NA; v_call: TRBV7-2
cdr3_aa: CASSLAGAATNTQYF; cdr3_nt: TGCGCCAGCAGCTTGGCGGGGGCAGCAACTAATACGCAGTATTTT; j_call: TRBJ2-3; clone_size: NA; d_call: NA; v_call: TRBV5-1
cdr3_aa: CAISELEGQGETQYF; cdr3_nt: TGTGCCATCAGTGAATTGGAGGGGCAGGGGGAGACCCAGTACTTC; j_call: TRBJ2-5; clone_size: NA; d_call: NA; v_call: TRBV10-3
cdr3_aa: CASLLEGARGYTF; cdr3_nt: TGTGCCAGCCTCCTTGAGGGGGCGAGGGGCTACACCTTC; j_call: TRBJ1-2; clone_size: NA; d_call: TRBD1; v_call: TRBV2
cdr3_aa: CASSVAAGGAEAFF; cdr3_nt: TGTGCCAGCAGCGTAGCGGCAGGAGGGGCTGAAGCTTTCTTT; j_call: TRBJ1-1; clone_size: NA; d_call: NA; v_call: TRBV9
cdr3_aa: CASSRDSGTKNIQYF; cdr3_nt: TGTGCCAGCAGTCGAGATAGCGGTACCAAAAACATTCAGTACTTC; j_call: TRBJ2-4; clone_size: few; d_call: NA; v_call: TRBV6-5
cdr3_aa: CASSFARLAGGSAPDEQYF; cdr3_nt: TGCGCCAGCAGCTTTGCCCGACTAGCGGGGGGGTCCGCTCCGGACGAGCAGTACTTC; j_call: TRBJ2-7; clone_size: NA; d_call: TRBD2; v_call: TRBV5-1
cdr3_aa: CASSQDLFRADLYGYTF; cdr3_nt: TGCGCCAGCAGCCAAGATCTATTTAGGGCGGACCTCTATGGCTACACCTTC; j_call: TRBJ1-2; clone_size: NA; d_call: NA; v_call: TRBV4-1
cdr3_aa: CASSPALGRVYNEQFF; cdr3_nt: TGTGCCAGCAGTCCGGCCCTCGGACGGGTCTACAATGAGCAGTTCTTC; j_call: TRBJ2-1; clone_size: NA; d_call: NA; v_call: TRBV28
cdr3_aa: CASSYRLGQNYGYTF; cdr3_nt: TGTGCCAGCAGTTACCGGTTGGGACAGAACTATGGCTACACCTTC; j_call: TRBJ1-2; clone_size: NA; d_call: TRBD1; v_call: TRBV6-5
cdr3_aa: CASSVRETDTQYF; cdr3_nt: TGCGCCAGCAGCGTCAGGGAGACAGATACGCAGTATTTT; j_call: TRBJ2-3; clone_size: once; d_call: NA; v_call: TRBV5-1
cdr3_aa: CAITGVLTDTQYF; cdr3_nt: TGTGCCATAACAGGGGTTCTCACAGATACGCAGTATTTT; j_call: TRBJ2-3; clone_size: NA; d_call: TRBD1; v_call: TRBV10-3
cdr3_aa: CASSGPGQGSRETQYF; cdr3_nt: TGTGCCAGCAGTGGACCGGGACAGGGGAGTAGGGAGACCCAGTACTTC; j_call: TRBJ2-5; clone_size: few; d_call: TRBD1; v_call: TRBV25-1
cdr3_aa: CASRRTGDAYGYTF; cdr3_nt: TGTGCCAGTAGACGGACAGGGGATGCCTATGGCTACACCTTC; j_call: TRBJ1-2; clone_size: once; d_call: TRBD1; v_call: TRBV19